The 15 T cell receptor beta chains presented below share a single source sample, sequenced in a study of T cell repertoires in cytomegalovirus infection. TCRdb independently ran MiXCR on the reads; one entry per CDR3 protein. The sample consists of fewer than 400,000 distinct CDR3 sequences, less than 20% of them appearing once. Sequenced sample: PBMCs. The receptor source for this set is a human donor in good health (CMV status not recorded). Some clones in this sample may be carry-over from other donors' samples.

The chain carries TRBV20-1 and TRBJ1-1, with D tentatively TRBD1 (5 bases). The CDR3 is 13 residues long. V lost 4 bases and J 1 base, leaving 10 bases between the germline ends. CDR1 is DFQATT, CDR2 SNEGSKA, per germline (reference sequence). CDR3 DNA sequence: TGCAGTGCTAAAGACAGACAGAACACTGAAGCTTTCTTT. Residues: CSAKDRQNTEAFF.

This clonotype was counted between two and nine times. The chain recombines TRBV19 with TRBJ1-6; D unclear. Per germline, CDR1 LNHDA and CDR2 SQIVND (reference sequence). The CDR3 covers 13 residues. The V end was cut by 6 bases, the J end by 6 bases, with 9 bases between. For the CDR3, the DNA is TGTGCCAGTAGCGGCCGGCGTAATTCACCCCTCCACTTT. It yields the protein CASSGRRNSPLHF. The whole variable domain, filled in from reference TRBV19 and TRBJ1-6, reads DGGITQSPKYLFRKEGQNVTLSCEQNLNHDAMYWYRQDPGQGLRLIYYSQIVNDFQKGDIAEGYSVSREKKESFPLTVTSAQKNPTAFYLCASSGRRNSPLHFGNGTRLTVT.

This chain connects TRBV19 to TRBJ1-4; no reliable D call. Germline V gene lookup returns CDR1 LNHDA and CDR2 SQIVND (reference sequence). V was cut by 4 bases and J by 4 bases, with 7 bases left in between. This CDR3 is built from 13 residues. The CDR3 sequence: CASSTAHNEKLFF. For the CDR3, the DNA is TGTGCCAGTAGTACGGCCCATAATGAAAAACTGTTTTTT. The variable domain in full, with the rest retrieved from reference TRBV19 and TRBJ1-4, is DGGITQSPKYLFRKEGQNVTLSCEQNLNHDAMYWYRQDPGQGLRLIYYSQIVNDFQKGDIAEGYSVSREKKESFPLTVTSAQKNPTAFYLCASSTAHNEKLFFGSGTQLSVL.

On this clonotype itself: The conserved closing phenylalanine or tryptophan is absent in this CDR3, likely reflecting a read error. No DNA is shown, since the ends of the CDR3 on it are uncertain; the CDR3 is the one TCRdb lists. The chain uses TRBV2 and TRBJ2-7; TRBD1 is the table's D call and was not checked against the DNA. Germline V gene sequence: CDR1 SNHLY, CDR2 FYNNEI. The CDR3 comprises 11 residues, both ends counted. The chain's CDR3 is CASSRDRGKLY.

This clonotype was recorded a few times. V and J are TRBV18 and TRBJ2-1, with TRBD2 matching over 9 bases. Per germline, CDR1 KGHSH and CDR2 LQKENI. The CDR3 extends over 15 amino acids. V dropped 0 bases and J dropped 8; count of bases not matched to a gene: 5. CDR3 region: CASSPPSGSTDEQFF. CDR3 in DNA: TGTGCCAGCTCACCACCTAGCGGGAGCACCGATGAGCAGTTCTTC.

The CDR3 spells CASSSGSAYNEQFF. The CDR3, as DNA: TGTGCCAGCAGTAGCGGGAGCGCCTACAATGAGCAGTTCTTC. The gene calls are TRBV27 and TRBJ2-1; 8 bases are shared with TRBD2. J gave up 2 bases and V 5 bases, and 2 bases lay outside the gene matches. The germline CDR1 and CDR2 sequences are MNHEY and SMNVEV (reference sequence). CDR3 length: 14 amino acids.

This clonotype was counted at least ten times. This chain links TRBV10-3 with TRBJ2-2; 9 positions agree with TRBD1. Germline CDR1 is ENHRY and CDR2 is SYGVKD. Germline trimming cut 5 bases from V and 7 bases from J; bases unmatched to any gene: 8. The CDR3 runs 15 residues. This CDR3 reads CAISPGQGDRGELFF. The DNA of the CDR3 is TGTGCCATCAGTCCGGGACAGGGAGATCGCGGGGAGCTGTTTTTT.

The chain combines TRBV6-5 with TRBJ2-1; maybe TRBD1 (6 bases). The CDR3 loop spans 13 amino acids. Germline CDR1 reads MNHEY; CDR2 reads SVGAGI. Trimming took off 6 bases at V and 4 bases at J, with 10 bases between the two ends. CDR3 bases: TGTGCCAGCAGCCGGACAGAGTACAATGAGCAGTTCTTC. Encoded protein: CASSRTEYNEQFF.

This clonotype was seen at least ten times. The chain is built from TRBV7-4 and TRBJ2-7; D gene uncertain. Per germline, CDR1 SGHVT and CDR2 SQSDAQ. Deletions cut 2 bases from V and 1 base from J, with 9 bases between. The CDR3 covers 14 residues. The CDR3 region is CASSLPDGSYEQYF. CDR3 bases: TGTGCCAGCAGCTTACCGGACGGTTCCTACGAGCAGTACTTC.

The CDR3 sequence: CASSDGPQENEQFF. The CDR3 bases are TGTGCCAGCAGTGACGGGCCCCAGGAGAATGAGCAGTTCTTC. The rearrangement joins TRBV6-6 to TRBJ2-1; no reliable D call. Germline lookup yields CDR1 MNHNY and CDR2 SVGAGI (reference sequence). This CDR3 comprises 14 residues. The germline V and J ends were trimmed by 5 bases and 7 bases, with 15 bases remaining between them.

This clonotype was detected many times. This rearrangement joins TRBV14 to TRBJ1-1, with TRBD1 matching 7 bases. V trimming: 5 bases; J trimming: 4 bases; junction bases outside the gene matches: 7. The germline V gene encodes CDR1 SGHDN and CDR2 FVKESK. The CDR3 has 14 amino acids. The DNA of the CDR3 is TGTGCCAGCAGCGTTAACCGGGACAGCACTGAAGCTTTCTTT. This gives the protein CASSVNRDSTEAFF.

V and J are TRBV4-1 and TRBJ1-1; D not resolved. The CDR3 runs 14 residues. V shed 4 bases and J shed 8 bases, with 17 bases lying between them. The germline gives CDR1 MGHRA, CDR2 YSYEKL. CDR3 in amino acids: CASSPKLSFAEAFF. The CDR3 DNA reads TGCGCCAGCAGCCCCAAATTGAGCTTTGCGGAAGCTTTCTTT.

The count of this clonotype is one. At one of its ends the junction is not consistent with the germline gene, which may arise from a read error. This rearrangement joins TRBV7-2 to TRBJ2-3; D remains ambiguous. CDR3 length: 12 amino acids. Germline assignment: CDR1 SGHTA and CDR2 FQGNSA. The DNA of the CDR3 is TGTGCCAGCAGCTTTTTGGCAGATAAGCAGTATTTT. It is translated as CASSFLADKQYF.

The rearrangement uses TRBV20-1 and TRBJ1-2; TRBD1 aligns across 11 bases. CDR3 length: 15 residues. Germline trimming cut 6 bases from V and 7 bases from J; bases unmatched to any gene: 13. In germline, CDR1 is DFQATT, CDR2 SNEGSKA (reference sequence). This chain's CDR3 is CSATNRDRGSGGYTF. CDR3 sequence (DNA): TGCAGTGCCACTAACCGGGACAGGGGGAGTGGTGGCTACACCTTC.

The chain has TRBV20-1 and TRBJ2-3, with D possibly being TRBD2 (6 bases). V gave up 0 bases and J gave up 2 bases, with 15 bases separating them. The CDR3 contains 16 residues. Germline V gene lookup returns CDR1 DFQATT and CDR2 SNEGSKA (reference sequence). The CDR3: CSARERRAWDTDTQYF. The CDR3 coding sequence is TGCAGTGCTAGAGAGAGGAGGGCCTGGGACACAGATACGCAGTATTTT.